This TCR beta chain was obtained from a study of T-cell memory formation after mild COVID-19. This clonotype was detected only a few times. Its antigen is still unknown. TCR alpha and TCR beta cDNA libraries with sample barcodes and UMIs came from 5'RACE using constant-segment primers. MiXCR, run by TCRdb on the 5' RACE reads, gives a single entry per CDR3 protein. The sample records some 48,000 distinct CDR3 sequences, 25% to 30% being singletons. Points from the study as a whole: Cross-reactive memory seemingly joined, as some responding clones were found in pre-infection memory.

The sample consisted of PBMCs or a T cell subset sorted from them (not recorded which). The clonotype comes from a man aged 18 to 35 who had mild COVID-19 (a few samples of this study predate the infection). Cell type and time point are not known.

Here the CDR3 reads CASSQGGGATDTQYF. As DNA, the CDR3 is TGCGCCAGCAGCCAGGGCGGGGGGGCAACAGATACGCAGTATTTT. This rearrangement joins TRBV4-3 to TRBJ2-3, with TRBD2 identical over 9 bases. V lost 3 bases, J lost 3 bases, and 4 bases stayed unmatched. CDR1 is LGHNA and CDR2 is YSLEER in the germline V gene. The CDR3 sequence is 15 residues long.